The T cell receptor beta chain under discussion was sequenced for a study of molecular identifiers for immune sequencing clone quantification. Concerning this clonotype itself: This clone may be a read error of a much larger clone one base away.

A single record per CDR3 protein comes from TCRdb applying MiXCR to the PCR reads. This table has approximately 10,000 distinct CDR3 sequences, around a fifth appearing once. The germline gives CDR1 MDHEN, CDR2 SYDVKM. The CDR3 covers 12 residues. The receptor's source is a human donor in good health. Some libraries in this study had Jurkat cell RNA spiked in. The J gene is TRBJ2-1, the V gene TRBV28; D remains unclear. Sequenced input: naive CD8+ T cells from blood, with Jurkat cell RNA spiked in. The subset here: FACS-sorted CD8+CD4-CCR7+CD45RA+ naive T cells. The CDR3 loop reads CASGLGGVEQFF. As DNA, the CDR3 is TGTGCCAGCGGTTTAGGTGGGGTCGAGCAGTTCTTC.